The present T cell receptor beta chain was sequenced within a study of T cells in Graves' hyperthyroidism and ophthalmopathy. General study findings and limits: Blood shared most expanded thyroid clonotypes above 0.001.

Diagnoses rested on clinical symptoms, serum thyroxine and TRAb, thyroid ultrasound and orbital computed tomography. This clonotype was seen at least ten times. No antigen is known for it. RNA transcripts were the template for amplifying TCR beta CDR3 regions. First-round RT-PCR targeting the TCR CDR3 was performed with the HTBI primer set. Each CDR3 protein gets one entry after TCRdb re-called the multiplex PCR reads with MiXCR. The sample has a few hundred thousand distinct CDR3 sequences, approximately 18% seen once. From germline, CDR1 is MNHEY and CDR2 SMNVEV (reference sequence). The germline V and J ends were trimmed by 5 bases and 10 bases, with 21 bases remaining between them. The CDR3 extends over 16 amino acids.

V is TRBV27 and J is TRBJ1-6; D remains unclear. Source material: blood. This TCR was sampled from a woman aged 40 to 50 with Graves' ophthalmopathy. CDR3 nucleotides: TGTGCCAGCAGTCCCCGGGCAGACCGACGAAACTCACCCCTCCACTTT. Its translation: CASSPRADRRNSPLHF.